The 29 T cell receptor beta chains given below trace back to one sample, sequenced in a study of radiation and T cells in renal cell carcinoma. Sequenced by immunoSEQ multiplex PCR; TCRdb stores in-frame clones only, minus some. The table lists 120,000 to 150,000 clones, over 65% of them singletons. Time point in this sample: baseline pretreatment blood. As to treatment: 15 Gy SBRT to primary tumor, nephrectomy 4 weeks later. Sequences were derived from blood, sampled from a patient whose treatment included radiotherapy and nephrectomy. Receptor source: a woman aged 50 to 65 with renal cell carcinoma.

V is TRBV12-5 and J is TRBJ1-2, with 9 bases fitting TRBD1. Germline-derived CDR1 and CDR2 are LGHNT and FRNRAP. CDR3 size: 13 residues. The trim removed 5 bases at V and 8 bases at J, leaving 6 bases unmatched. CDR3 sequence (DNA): TGTGCTAGTGGTCTGGACAGGGGTTACGGCTACACCTTC. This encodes CASGLDRGYGYTF. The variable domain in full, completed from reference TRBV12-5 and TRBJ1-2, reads DARVTQTPRHKVTEMGQEVTMRCQPILGHNTVFWYRQTMMQGLELLAYFRNRAPLDDSGMPKDRFSAEMPDATLATLKIQPSEPRDSAVYFCASGLDRGYGYTFGSGTRLTVV.

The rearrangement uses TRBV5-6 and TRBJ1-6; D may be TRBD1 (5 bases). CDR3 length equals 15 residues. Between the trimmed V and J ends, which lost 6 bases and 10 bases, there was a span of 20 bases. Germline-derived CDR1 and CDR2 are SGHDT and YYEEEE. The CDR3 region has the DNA TGTGCCAGCACCAAGGCGTGGAGGGAGGGGTCACCCCTCCACTTT. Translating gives CASTKAWREGSPLHF.

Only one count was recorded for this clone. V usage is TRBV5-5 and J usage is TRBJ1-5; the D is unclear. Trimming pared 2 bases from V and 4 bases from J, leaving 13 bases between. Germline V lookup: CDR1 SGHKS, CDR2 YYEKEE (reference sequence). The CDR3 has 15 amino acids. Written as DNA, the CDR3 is TGTGCCAGCAGCTTCACGGCGGGTATTAATCAGCCCCAGCATTTT. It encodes CASSFTAGINQPQHF.

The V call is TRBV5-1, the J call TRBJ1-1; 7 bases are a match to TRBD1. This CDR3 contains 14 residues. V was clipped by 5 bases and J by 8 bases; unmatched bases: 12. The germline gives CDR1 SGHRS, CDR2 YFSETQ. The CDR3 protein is CASSWNSADREAFF. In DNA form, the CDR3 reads TGCGCCAGCAGTTGGAACTCGGCGGACAGGGAAGCTTTCTTT.

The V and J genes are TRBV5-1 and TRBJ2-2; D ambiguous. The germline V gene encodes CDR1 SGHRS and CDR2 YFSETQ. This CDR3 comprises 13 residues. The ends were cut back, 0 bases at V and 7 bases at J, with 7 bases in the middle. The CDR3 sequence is CASSLDNGGELFF. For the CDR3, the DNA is TGCGCCAGCAGCTTGGACAACGGCGGGGAGCTGTTTTTT.

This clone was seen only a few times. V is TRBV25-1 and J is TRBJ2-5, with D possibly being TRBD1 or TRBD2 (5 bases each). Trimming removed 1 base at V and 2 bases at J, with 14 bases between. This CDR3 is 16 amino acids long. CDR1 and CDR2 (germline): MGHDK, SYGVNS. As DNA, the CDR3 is TGTGCCAGCAGTGAATTTAGGGGAGAGGCACAAGAGACCCAGTACTTC. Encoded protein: CASSEFRGEAQETQYF. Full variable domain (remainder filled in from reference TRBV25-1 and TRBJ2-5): EADIYQTPRYLVIGTGKKITLECSQTMGHDKMYWYQQDPGMELHLIHYSYGVNSTEKGDLSSESTVSRIRTEHFPLTLESARPSHTSQYLCASSEFRGEAQETQYFGPGTRLLVL.

Written as DNA, the CDR3 is TGTGCCAGCAGCCGGACAGGGTATGGCTACACCTTC. Its protein is CASSRTGYGYTF. This chain joins TRBV7-9 and TRBJ1-2; 8 bases align to TRBD1. The CDR3 is 12 residues long. V shed 5 bases, J shed 5 bases, and the junction held 1 base outside the gene matches. Germline assignment: CDR1 SEHNR and CDR2 FQNEAQ (reference sequence).

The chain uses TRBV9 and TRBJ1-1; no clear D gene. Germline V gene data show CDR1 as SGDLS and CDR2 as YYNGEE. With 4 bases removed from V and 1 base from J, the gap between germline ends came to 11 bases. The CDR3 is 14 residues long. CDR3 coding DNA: TGTGCCAGCAGCCCGAGTGAGGGGAACACTGAAGCTTTCTTT. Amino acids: CASSPSEGNTEAFF.

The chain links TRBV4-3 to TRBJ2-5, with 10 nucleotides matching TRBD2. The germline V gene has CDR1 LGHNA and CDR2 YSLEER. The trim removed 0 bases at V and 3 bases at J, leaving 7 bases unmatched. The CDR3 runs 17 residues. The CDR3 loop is CASSQEGGLAGEETQYF. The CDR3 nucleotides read TGCGCCAGCAGCCAAGAGGGAGGCCTAGCGGGAGAAGAGACCCAGTACTTC.

The CDR3 nucleotides are TGTGCCAGCAGCCCCCAGACAGGGTCCTACGAGCAGTACTTC. Translation: CASSPQTGSYEQYF. The chain employs TRBV7-6 and TRBJ2-7; 7 nucleotides match TRBD1. Germline loops: CDR1 SGHVS, CDR2 FNYEAQ. The CDR3 length is 14 residues. V lost 5 bases to trimming and J lost 1 base; unmatched junction nucleotides: 5.

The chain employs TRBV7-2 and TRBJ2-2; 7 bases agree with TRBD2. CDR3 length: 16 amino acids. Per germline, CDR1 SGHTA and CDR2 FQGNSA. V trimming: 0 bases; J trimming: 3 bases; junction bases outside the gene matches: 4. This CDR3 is CASSLAGGPDTGELFF. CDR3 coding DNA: TGTGCCAGCAGCTTAGCGGGAGGGCCGGACACCGGGGAGCTGTTTTTT.

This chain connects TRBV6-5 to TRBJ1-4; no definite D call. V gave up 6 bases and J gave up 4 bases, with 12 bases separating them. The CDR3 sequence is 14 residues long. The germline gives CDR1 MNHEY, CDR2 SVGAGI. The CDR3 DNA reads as TGTGCCAGCAGAACACCGGACCGTAATGAAAAACTGTTTTTT. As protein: CASRTPDRNEKLFF.

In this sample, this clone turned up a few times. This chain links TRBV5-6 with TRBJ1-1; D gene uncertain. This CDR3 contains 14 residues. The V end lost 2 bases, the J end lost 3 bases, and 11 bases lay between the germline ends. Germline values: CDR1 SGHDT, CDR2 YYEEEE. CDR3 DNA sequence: TGTGCCAGCAGCTTCGGGCCTTCTGACACTGAAGCTTTCTTT. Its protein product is CASSFGPSDTEAFF.

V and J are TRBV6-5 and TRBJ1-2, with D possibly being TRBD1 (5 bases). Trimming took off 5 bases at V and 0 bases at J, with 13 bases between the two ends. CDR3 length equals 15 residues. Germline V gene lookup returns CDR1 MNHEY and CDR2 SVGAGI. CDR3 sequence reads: CASSRDSPANYGYTF. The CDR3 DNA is TGTGCCAGCAGTAGAGACAGCCCCGCTAACTATGGCTACACCTTC.

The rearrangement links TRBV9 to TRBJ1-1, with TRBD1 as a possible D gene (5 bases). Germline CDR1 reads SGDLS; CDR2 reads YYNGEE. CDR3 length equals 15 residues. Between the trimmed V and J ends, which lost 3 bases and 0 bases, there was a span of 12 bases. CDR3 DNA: TGTGCCAGCAGCGCCCCGAGGGGCCTGAACACTGAAGCTTTCTTT. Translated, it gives CASSAPRGLNTEAFF.

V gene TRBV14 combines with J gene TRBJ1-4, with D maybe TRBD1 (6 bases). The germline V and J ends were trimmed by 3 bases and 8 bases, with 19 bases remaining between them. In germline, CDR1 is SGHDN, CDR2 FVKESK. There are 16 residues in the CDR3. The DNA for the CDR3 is TGTGCCAGCAGCCACCCCTGGGGCAGGGGCCGAGAAAAACTGTTTTTT. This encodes CASSHPWGRGREKLFF.

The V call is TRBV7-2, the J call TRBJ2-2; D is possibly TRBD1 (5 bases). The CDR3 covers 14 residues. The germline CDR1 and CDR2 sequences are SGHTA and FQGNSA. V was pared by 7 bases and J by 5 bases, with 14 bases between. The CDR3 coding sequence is TGTGCCAGCAATAAAGGGGCTTCGACCGGGGAGCTGTTTTTT. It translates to CASNKGASTGELFF.

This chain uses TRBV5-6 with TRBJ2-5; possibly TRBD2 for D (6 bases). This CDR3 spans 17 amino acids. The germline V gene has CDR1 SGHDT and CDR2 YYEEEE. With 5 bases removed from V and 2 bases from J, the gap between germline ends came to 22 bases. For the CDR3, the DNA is TGTGCCAGCAGTTTTTTTTTGGCTAGCGATTTACAAGAGACCCAGTACTTC. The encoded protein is CASSFFLASDLQETQYF. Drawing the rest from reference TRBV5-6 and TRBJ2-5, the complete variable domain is DAGVTQSPTHLIKTRGQQVTLRCSPKSGHDTVSWYQQALGQGPQFIFQYYEEEERQRGNFPDRFSGHQFPNYSSELNVNALLLGDSALYLCASSFFLASDLQETQYFGPGTRLLVL.

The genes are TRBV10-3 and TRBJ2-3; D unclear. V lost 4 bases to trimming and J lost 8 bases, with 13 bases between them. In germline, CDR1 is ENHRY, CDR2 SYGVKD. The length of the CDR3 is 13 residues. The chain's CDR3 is CAISGLPGGTQYF. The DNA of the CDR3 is TGTGCCATCAGTGGTCTACCAGGTGGTACGCAGTATTTT.

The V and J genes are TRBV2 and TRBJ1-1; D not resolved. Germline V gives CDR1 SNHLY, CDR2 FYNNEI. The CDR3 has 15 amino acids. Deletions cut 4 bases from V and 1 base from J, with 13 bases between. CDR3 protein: CASSANLGGNTEAFF. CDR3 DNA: TGTGCCAGCAGTGCTAACTTAGGCGGGAACACTGAAGCTTTCTTT.

Written as DNA, the CDR3 is TGCGCCAGCAGCTTGGGGGACACTGTCTGGAACATTCAGTACTTC. It translates to CASSLGDTVWNIQYF. The chain joins TRBV5-1 to TRBJ2-4; D is possibly TRBD1 (6 bases). CDR3 length equals 15 residues. V lost 0 bases and J lost 7, with 14 bases in between. CDR1 SGHRS and CDR2 YFSETQ come from the germline V gene.

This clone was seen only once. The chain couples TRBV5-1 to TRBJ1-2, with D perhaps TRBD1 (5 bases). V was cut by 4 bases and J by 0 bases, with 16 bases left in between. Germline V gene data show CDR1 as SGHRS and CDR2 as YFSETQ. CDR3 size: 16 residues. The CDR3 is CASSEGVGPANYGYTF. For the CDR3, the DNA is TGCGCCAGCAGCGAGGGTGTGGGGCCCGCTAACTATGGCTACACCTTC.

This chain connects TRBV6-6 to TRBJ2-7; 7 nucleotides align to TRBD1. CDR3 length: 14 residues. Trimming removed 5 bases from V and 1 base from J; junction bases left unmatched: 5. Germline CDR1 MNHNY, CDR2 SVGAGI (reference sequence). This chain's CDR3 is CASSTSTGSYEQYF. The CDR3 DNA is TGTGCCAGCAGTACCTCGACAGGGTCCTACGAGCAGTACTTC.

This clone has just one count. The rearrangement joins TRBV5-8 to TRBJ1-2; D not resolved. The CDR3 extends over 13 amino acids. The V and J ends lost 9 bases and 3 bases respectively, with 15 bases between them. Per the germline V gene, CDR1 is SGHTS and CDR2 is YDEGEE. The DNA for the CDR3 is TGTGCCACCATCGATTTGAGGCACTATGGCTACACCTTC. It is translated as CATIDLRHYGYTF.

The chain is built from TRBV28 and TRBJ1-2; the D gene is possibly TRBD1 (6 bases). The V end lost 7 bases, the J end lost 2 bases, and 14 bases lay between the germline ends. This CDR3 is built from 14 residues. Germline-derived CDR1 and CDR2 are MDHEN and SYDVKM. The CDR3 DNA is TGTGCCAGCACCTCCGGGGGGCGCAACTATGGCTACACCTTC. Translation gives CASTSGGRNYGYTF.

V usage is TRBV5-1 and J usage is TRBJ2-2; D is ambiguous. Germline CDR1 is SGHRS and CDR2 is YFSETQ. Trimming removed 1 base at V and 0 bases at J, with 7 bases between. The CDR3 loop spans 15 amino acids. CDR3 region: CASSLLASNTGELFF. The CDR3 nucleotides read TGCGCCAGCAGCTTGCTTGCTTCGAACACCGGGGAGCTGTTTTTT. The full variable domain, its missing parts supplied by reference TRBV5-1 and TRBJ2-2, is KAGVTQTPRYLIKTRGQQVTLSCSPISGHRSVSWYQQTPGQGLQFLFEYFSETQRNKGNFPGRFSGRQFSNSRSEMNVSTLELGDSALYLCASSLLASNTGELFFGEGSRLTVL.

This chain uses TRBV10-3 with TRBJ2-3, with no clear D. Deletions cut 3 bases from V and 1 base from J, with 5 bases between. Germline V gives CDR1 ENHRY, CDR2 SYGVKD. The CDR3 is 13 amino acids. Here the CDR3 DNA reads TGTGCCATCAGTGATTCGGGCACAGATACGCAGTATTTT. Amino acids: CAISDSGTDTQYF.

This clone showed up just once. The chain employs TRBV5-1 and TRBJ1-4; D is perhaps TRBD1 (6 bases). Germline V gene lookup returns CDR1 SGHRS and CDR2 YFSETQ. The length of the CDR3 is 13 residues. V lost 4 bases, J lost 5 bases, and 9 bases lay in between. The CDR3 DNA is TGCGCCAGCAGCGAGGGGGACAATGAAAAACTGTTTTTT. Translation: CASSEGDNEKLFF.

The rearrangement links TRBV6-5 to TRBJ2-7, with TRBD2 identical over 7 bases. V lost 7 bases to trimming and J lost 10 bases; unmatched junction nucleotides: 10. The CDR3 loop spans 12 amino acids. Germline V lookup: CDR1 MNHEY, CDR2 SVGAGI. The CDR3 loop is CASTSPGEGQYF. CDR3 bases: TGTGCCAGCACCTCTCCCGGGGAGGGACAGTACTTC.